Many counts were recorded for the clone carrying this T cell receptor beta chain. Antigen unknown. This CDR3 is 13 amino acids long. Looked up from germline, CDR1 is MNHEY and CDR2 is SVGAGI. The ends lost 5 bases at V and 2 bases at J; junction bases unmatched: 1. For repertoire sequencing, the TCR beta CDR3 regions were amplified from RNA transcripts. HTBI primers were used in a first-round RT-PCR, which preceded a second-round multiplex PCR. TCRdb processed the multiplex PCR reads anew with MiXCR; each CDR3 protein has one entry. This sample has about 400,000 distinct CDR3 sequences, with 15% to 20% found just once. The entry originates in a study of Graves' ophthalmopathy and Graves' hyperthyroidism. Whole-study findings and limits: The 13-signature model separated ophthalmopathy from stable hyperthyroidism at approximately 91% sensitivity and roughly 81% specificity. Most thyroid-expanded clonotypes exceeding 0.001 frequency were also found in blood.

Excluded were patients with other autoimmune diseases, uncontrolled infections, pregnancy or lactation. The chain joins TRBV6-5 to TRBJ1-2; 8 positions match TRBD1. Input material: peripheral blood. The TCR was taken from a woman under 30 with Graves' ophthalmopathy. The CDR3 region has the DNA TGTGCCAGCAGTCGGGACAGGAACTATGGCTACACCTTC. Translation gives CASSRDRNYGYTF.